This TCR beta chain was sequenced during a study of Ad26.COV2.S vaccination and SARS-CoV-2 variants. Study background: Once or twice, 56 days apart, Ad26.COV2.S was delivered intramuscularly. Overall study results and limits: Similar non-spike TCR breadth was observed in recipients of vaccine and of placebo.

Profiled with immunoSEQ multiplex PCR; TCRdb holds only in-frame clones, not every one. The repertoire holds about 400,000 clones, with about four fifths as singletons. Treatment indicated: about 20 received Ad26.COV2.S at low or high dose, single or two shots; roughly five received placebo; per-sample allocation not given. The study sampled participants on day 63 after the first vaccine or placebo injection. Trimming took off 0 bases at V and 3 bases at J, with 10 bases between the two ends. Germline values: CDR1 SGDLS, CDR2 YYNGEE. This CDR3 region has 14 residues. In the case of this clone: As yet, its antigen is unknown.

V and J are TRBV9 and TRBJ2-7; D ambiguous. Sample: peripheral blood, taken in a trial of Ad26.COV2.S vaccine versus placebo. This receptor was identified in a person aged 18 to 59 who received the Ad26.COV2.S COVID-19 vaccine or a placebo. DNA for the CDR3: TGTGCCAGCAGCGTAGCGGTCGGAAACTACGAGCAGTACTTC. It encodes CASSVAVGNYEQYF. Full variable domain (rest looked up from reference TRBV9 and TRBJ2-7): DSGVTQTPKHLITATGQRVTLRCSPRSGDLSVYWYQQSLDQGLQFLIQYYNGEERAKGNILERFSAQQFPDLHSELNLSSLELGDSALYFCASSVAVGNYEQYFGPGTRLTVT.